A single sample gave rise to the 18 T cell receptor beta chains below, sequenced in a study of blood T cells in healthy people across ages (dated by TCRdb to about 2015). Libraries came from 5' RACE. Instrument used: Illumina HiSeq 2500. A second PCR of 7 to 11 cycles was performed with a sample-barcoded 5' primer and a J-beta primer mix. In-frame beta chains were kept once TCRdb had trimmed the public reads at Q25 with fastp and called clones with MiXCR. For every CDR3 protein sequence, its rows merge into one entry that carries the most common genes and DNA. The sample has 600,000 to 1,000,000 distinct CDR3 sequences on record, roughly 64% of them singletons. Around 20% of the sample rests with the top ten. The sample taken for sequencing was blood. The receptors derive from a man aged 25 to 45 in good health.

This chain links TRBV4-2 with TRBJ1-1; D remains ambiguous. The V end was cut by 6 bases, the J end by 2 bases, with 13 bases between. CDR1 and CDR2 from the germline V gene are LGHNA and YNFKEQ. This CDR3 has 14 residues. Here the CDR3 reads CASSPRAGNTEAFF. CDR3 bases: TGTGCCAGCAGTCCACGGGCGGGAAACACTGAAGCTTTCTTT.

The rearrangement joins TRBV5-1 to TRBJ2-1, with 8 bases aligning to TRBD2. Germline loops: CDR1 SGHRS, CDR2 YFSETQ. The CDR3 has 16 residues. V lost 5 bases, J lost 4 bases, and 11 bases stayed unmatched. CDR3 loop: CASRGMAGGAYNEQFF. CDR3 nucleotides: TGCGCCAGCAGGGGTATGGCGGGGGGCGCATACAATGAGCAGTTCTTC. Looking up the rest from reference TRBV5-1 and TRBJ2-1 gives the full variable domain: KAGVTQTPRYLIKTRGQQVTLSCSPISGHRSVSWYQQTPGQGLQFLFEYFSETQRNKGNFPGRFSGRQFSNSRSEMNVSTLELGDSALYLCASRGMAGGAYNEQFFGPGTRLTVL.

The chain is built from TRBV7-9 and TRBJ2-3; 8 bases fit TRBD2. CDR1 SEHNR and CDR2 FQNEAQ come from the germline V gene (reference sequence). The CDR3 is 13 residues long. With 11 bases clipped from V and 2 bases from J, the junction kept 6 bases outside the gene matches. The CDR3 sequence: CAGQLAATDTQYF. For the CDR3, the DNA is TGTGCCGGGCAACTAGCGGCCACAGATACGCAGTATTTT.

The chain is built from TRBV11-2 and TRBJ2-3; possible D gene TRBD2, 5 bases. The CDR3 spans 16 residues. Trimming shortened V by 1 base and J by 3 bases, and 14 bases separated the two germline ends. The germline CDR1 and CDR2 sequences are SGHAT and FQNNGV. The CDR3 region has the DNA TGTGCCAGCAGCTTAGGCCGGGGAAGACTGACAGATACGCAGTATTTT. Translated: CASSLGRGRLTDTQYF.

This clonotype has just a few counts. The chain carries TRBV14 and TRBJ2-5, with D maybe TRBD2 (5 bases). The CDR3 is 13 amino acids. The germline CDR1 and CDR2 sequences are SGHDN and FVKESK. The ends were cut back, 0 bases at V and 7 bases at J, with 9 bases in the middle. CDR3 amino acids: CASSQDQAGTQYF. CDR3 sequence (DNA): TGTGCCAGCAGCCAAGATCAGGCGGGGACCCAGTACTTC.

The V and J genes are TRBV29-1 and TRBJ2-1, with D perhaps given as TRBD1 or TRBD2 (5 bases each). Germline V gene data show CDR1 as SQVTM and CDR2 as ANQGSEA. The CDR3 is 13 amino acids. V lost 7 bases, J lost 4 bases, and 14 bases lay in between. The CDR3 DNA is TGCAGCGCCAGAGGGACCAGATACAATGAGCAGTTCTTC. Translation gives CSARGTRYNEQFF.

The V call is TRBV27, the J call TRBJ2-4; tentative D call: TRBD2 (6 bases). The CDR3 runs to 15 residues. V lost 6 bases and J lost 6, with 18 bases in between. In germline, CDR1 is MNHEY, CDR2 SMNVEV (reference sequence). The CDR3, as DNA: TGTGCCAGCAGCCCCGGCCCCGCCGGGGGAAACATTCAGTACTTC. Residues: CASSPGPAGGNIQYF.

V gene TRBV4-3 combines with J gene TRBJ1-6; tentatively, D is TRBD1 (6 bases). The CDR3 runs 13 residues. The V gene lost 3 bases and the J gene lost 9 bases, with 9 bases spanning the gap. CDR1 is LGHNA, CDR2 YSLEER, per germline. CDR3 coding DNA: TGCGCCAGCAGCCAGGAACAGGGTTCACCCCTCCACTTT. Protein product: CASSQEQGSPLHF.

The chain couples TRBV7-9 to TRBJ1-5; TRBD1 matches 7 bases. The CDR3 consists of 13 residues. Trimming took 6 bases from V and 6 from J; bases not matched to a gene: 5. CDR1 is SEHNR, CDR2 FQNEAQ, per germline (reference sequence). This CDR3 is CASSQQGTQPQHF. The CDR3 coding sequence is TGTGCCAGCAGTCAACAGGGGACTCAGCCCCAGCATTTT.

This chain joins TRBV12-3 or TRBV12-4 and TRBJ1-2, with TRBD1 matching over 7 bases. Unmatched junction bases numbered 4, after V lost 3 bases and J lost 6 bases. The CDR3 is 13 amino acids. CDR3: CASSFPTGHGYTF. The CDR3 DNA is TGTGCCAGCAGTTTCCCGACAGGGCATGGCTACACCTTC.

The rearrangement links TRBV3-1 to TRBJ1-2, with D possibly being TRBD1 (5 bases). This CDR3 has 13 amino acids. CDR1 LGHDT and CDR2 YNNKEL come from the germline V gene (reference sequence). Trimming took 6 bases from V and 8 from J, leaving 16 bases between them. In DNA, the CDR3 is TGTGCCAGCAGGCCAGCCAGGGAGCGAGGCTACACCTTC. It is translated as CASRPARERGYTF.

J is TRBJ2-3 and V is TRBV6-5; 7 bases are a match to TRBD1. Per the germline V gene, CDR1 is MNHEY and CDR2 is SVGAGI. V lost 6 bases to trimming and J lost 2 bases; unmatched junction nucleotides: 8. There are 15 residues in the CDR3. CDR3 nucleotide sequence: TGTGCCAGCAGCCTGGACAGGCCCAACACAGATACGCAGTATTTT. It specifies CASSLDRPNTDTQYF.

The CDR3 bases are TGTGCCTTCGGACAGGGCCCTTATGAGCAGTTCTTC. Its protein is CAFGQGPYEQFF. The J gene is TRBJ2-1, the V gene TRBV30; 8 positions agree with TRBD1. The CDR3 runs 12 residues. Per the germline V gene, CDR1 is GTSNPN and CDR2 is SVGIG (reference sequence). The J segment lost 8 bases and the V segment lost 7 bases, leaving 7 bases of the junction unmatched.

A word on this clonotype: This clone may be a read error of a much larger clone one base away. The CDR3 DNA is TGTGCCAGCAGTGAATCGGGCGGTGTGACAGCAAGTAATGAAAAACTGTTTTTT. Translated, it gives CASSESGGVTASNEKLFF. V usage is TRBV25-1 and J usage is TRBJ1-4, with D maybe TRBD1 (5 bases). The V and J ends lost 1 base and 4 bases respectively, with 19 bases between them. CDR1 MGHDK and CDR2 SYGVNS come from the germline V gene. The CDR3 is 18 residues long.

The J gene is TRBJ2-1, the V gene TRBV27, with D possibly matching TRBD1 (6 bases). The length of the CDR3 is 12 residues. V gave up 3 bases and J gave up 10 bases, with 10 bases separating them. Germline-derived CDR1 and CDR2 are MNHEY and SMNVEV (reference sequence). The CDR3 is CASSFSGAEQFF. Written as DNA, the CDR3 is TGTGCCAGCAGTTTTTCAGGGGCGGAGCAGTTCTTC.

Written as DNA, the CDR3 is TGTGCTAGTGTCGGAGGGGCCGAGCAGTACTTC. Its protein is CASVGGAEQYF. The V and J genes are TRBV12-5 and TRBJ2-7, with D perhaps TRBD2 (6 bases). Deletions cut 7 bases from V and 6 bases from J, with 10 bases between. Germline V gene lookup returns CDR1 LGHNT and CDR2 FRNRAP. The CDR3 extends over 11 amino acids. The full variable domain, in which reference TRBV12-5 and TRBJ2-7 provide the parts outside the CDR3, is DARVTQTPRHKVTEMGQEVTMRCQPILGHNTVFWYRQTMMQGLELLAYFRNRAPLDDSGMPKDRFSAEMPDATLATLKIQPSEPRDSAVYFCASVGGAEQYFGPGTRLTVT.

This clonotype was seen just once. This rearrangement joins TRBV6-2 or TRBV6-3 to TRBJ2-5; D gene ambiguous. Trimming cost V 4 bases and J 5 bases, with 17 bases left between them. The CDR3 runs 15 residues. Germline V CDR1 and CDR2: MNHEY, SVGEGT. The CDR3 loop reads CASSLNGYSRETQYF. The CDR3 DNA reads TGTGCCAGCAGTTTGAATGGATACTCAAGGGAGACCCAGTACTTC.

This clonotype turned up a few times. The chain has TRBV29-1 and TRBJ2-5; D uncertain. Trimming took off 7 bases at V and 1 base at J, with 13 bases between the two ends. The CDR3 contains 13 residues. Germline V gene data show CDR1 as SQVTM and CDR2 as ANQGSEA. CDR3 amino acids: CSGLKAIQETQYF. The DNA of the CDR3 is TGCAGCGGTCTCAAGGCCATCCAAGAGACCCAGTACTTC.